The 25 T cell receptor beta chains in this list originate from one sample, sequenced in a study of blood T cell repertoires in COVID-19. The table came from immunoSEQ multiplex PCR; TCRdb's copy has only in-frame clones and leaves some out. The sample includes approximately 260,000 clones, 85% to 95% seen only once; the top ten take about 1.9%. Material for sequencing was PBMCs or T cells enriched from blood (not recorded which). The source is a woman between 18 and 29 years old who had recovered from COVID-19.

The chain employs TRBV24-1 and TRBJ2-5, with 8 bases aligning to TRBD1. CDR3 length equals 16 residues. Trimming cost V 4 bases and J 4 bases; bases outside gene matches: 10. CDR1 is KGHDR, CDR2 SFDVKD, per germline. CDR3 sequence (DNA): TGTGCCACCAGTGACCCCGGGGGACAGGTTAGAGAGACCCAGTACTTC. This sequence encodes CATSDPGGQVRETQYF.

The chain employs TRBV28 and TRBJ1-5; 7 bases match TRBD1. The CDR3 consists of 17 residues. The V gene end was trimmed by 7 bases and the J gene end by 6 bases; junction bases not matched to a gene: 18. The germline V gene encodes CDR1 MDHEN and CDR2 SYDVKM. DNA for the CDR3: TGTGCCAGCACCTACCACACCTTCCGACAGGGTCGTCAGCCCCAGCATTTT. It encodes CASTYHTFRQGRQPQHF.

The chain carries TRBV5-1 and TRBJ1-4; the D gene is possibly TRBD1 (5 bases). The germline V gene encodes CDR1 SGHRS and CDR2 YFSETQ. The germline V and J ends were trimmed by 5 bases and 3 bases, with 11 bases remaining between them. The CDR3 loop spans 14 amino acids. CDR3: CASSRSGPNEKLFF. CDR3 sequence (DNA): TGCGCCAGCAGTCGTTCAGGGCCTAATGAAAAACTGTTTTTT.

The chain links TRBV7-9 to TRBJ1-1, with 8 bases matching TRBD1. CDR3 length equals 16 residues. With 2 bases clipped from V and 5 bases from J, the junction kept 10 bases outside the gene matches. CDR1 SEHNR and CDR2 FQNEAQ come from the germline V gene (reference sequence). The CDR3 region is CASSLPTGVSRTEAFF. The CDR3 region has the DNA TGTGCCAGCAGCTTACCGACAGGGGTATCCCGTACTGAAGCTTTCTTT.

The CDR3 DNA reads TGTGCCAGCAGTCCCTCCTTCAGGCCGAACACTGAAGCTTTCTTT. Protein product: CASSPSFRPNTEAFF. The rearrangement uses TRBV6-5 and TRBJ1-1, with unresolved D. This CDR3 region has 15 residues. Between the trimmed V and J ends, which lost 5 bases and 1 base, there was a span of 14 bases. CDR1 MNHEY and CDR2 SVGAGI come from the germline V gene.

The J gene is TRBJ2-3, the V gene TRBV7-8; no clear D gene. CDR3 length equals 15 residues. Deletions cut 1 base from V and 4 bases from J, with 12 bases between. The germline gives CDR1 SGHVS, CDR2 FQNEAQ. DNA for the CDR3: TGTGCCAGCAGCTTAGGCCCCCACCCGGCAGATACGCAGTATTTT. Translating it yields CASSLGPHPADTQYF.

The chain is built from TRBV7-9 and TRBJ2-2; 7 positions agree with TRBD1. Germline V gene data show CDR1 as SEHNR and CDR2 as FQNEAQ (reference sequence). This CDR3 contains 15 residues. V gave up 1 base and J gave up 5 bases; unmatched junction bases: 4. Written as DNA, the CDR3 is TGTGCCAGCAGCTTAGGACAGGGTGAGACCGGGGAGCTGTTTTTT. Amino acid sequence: CASSLGQGETGELFF.

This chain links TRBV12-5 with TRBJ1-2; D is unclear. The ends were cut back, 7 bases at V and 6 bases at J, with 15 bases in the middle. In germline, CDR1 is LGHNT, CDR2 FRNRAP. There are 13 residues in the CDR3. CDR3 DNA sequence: TGTGCTAGTGACGACTCAGCGTTCCATGGCTACACCTTC. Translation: CASDDSAFHGYTF.

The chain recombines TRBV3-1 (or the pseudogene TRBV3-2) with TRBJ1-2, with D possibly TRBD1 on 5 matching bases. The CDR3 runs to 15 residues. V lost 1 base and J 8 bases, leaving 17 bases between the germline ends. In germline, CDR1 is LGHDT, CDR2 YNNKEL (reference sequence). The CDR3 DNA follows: TGTGCCAGCAGCCAAGCGGGGGGGGTTTCGGGCGGCTACACCTTC. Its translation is CASSQAGGVSGGYTF.

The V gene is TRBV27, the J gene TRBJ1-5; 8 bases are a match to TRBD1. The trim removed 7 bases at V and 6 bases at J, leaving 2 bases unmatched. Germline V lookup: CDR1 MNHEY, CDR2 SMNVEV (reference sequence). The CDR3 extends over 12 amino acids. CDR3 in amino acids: CASTTGGQPQHF. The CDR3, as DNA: TGTGCCAGCACCACAGGGGGTCAGCCCCAGCATTTT.

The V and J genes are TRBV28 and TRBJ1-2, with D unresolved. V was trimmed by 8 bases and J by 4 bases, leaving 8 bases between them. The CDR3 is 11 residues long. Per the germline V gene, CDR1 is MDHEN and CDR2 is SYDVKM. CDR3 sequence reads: CASGGIYGYTF. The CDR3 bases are TGTGCCAGCGGCGGGATCTATGGCTACACCTTC.

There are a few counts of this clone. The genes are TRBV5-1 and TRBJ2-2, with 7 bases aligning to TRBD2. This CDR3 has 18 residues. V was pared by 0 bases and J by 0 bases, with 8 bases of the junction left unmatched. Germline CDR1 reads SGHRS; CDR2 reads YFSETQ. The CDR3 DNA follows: TGCGCCAGCAGCTTGGCGGGTTTAGCGGGCTCGAACACCGGGGAGCTGTTTTTT. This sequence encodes CASSLAGLAGSNTGELFF.

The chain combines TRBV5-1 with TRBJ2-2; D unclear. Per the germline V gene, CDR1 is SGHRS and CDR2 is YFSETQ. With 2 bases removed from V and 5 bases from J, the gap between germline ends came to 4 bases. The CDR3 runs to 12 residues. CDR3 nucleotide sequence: TGCGCCAGCAGCTTACAGACCGGGGAGCTGTTTTTT. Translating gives CASSLQTGELFF.

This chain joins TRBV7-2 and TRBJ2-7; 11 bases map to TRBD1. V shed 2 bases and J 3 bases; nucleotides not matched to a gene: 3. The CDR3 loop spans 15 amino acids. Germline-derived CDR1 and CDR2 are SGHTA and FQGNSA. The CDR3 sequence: CASSLLGTGGYEQYF. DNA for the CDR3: TGTGCCAGCAGCTTATTGGGGACAGGGGGCTACGAGCAGTACTTC.

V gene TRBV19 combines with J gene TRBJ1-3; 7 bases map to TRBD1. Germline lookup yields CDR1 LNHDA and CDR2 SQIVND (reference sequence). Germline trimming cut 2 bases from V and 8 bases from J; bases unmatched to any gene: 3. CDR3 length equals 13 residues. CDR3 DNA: TGTGCCAGTAGTATATCGCAGGGGGACACCATATATTTT. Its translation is CASSISQGDTIYF.

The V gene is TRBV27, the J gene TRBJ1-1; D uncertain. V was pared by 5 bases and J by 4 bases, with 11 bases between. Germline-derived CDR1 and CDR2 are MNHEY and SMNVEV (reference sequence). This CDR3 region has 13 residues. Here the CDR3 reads CASSPGAGTEAFF. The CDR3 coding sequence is TGTGCCAGCAGTCCCGGAGCGGGCACTGAAGCTTTCTTT.

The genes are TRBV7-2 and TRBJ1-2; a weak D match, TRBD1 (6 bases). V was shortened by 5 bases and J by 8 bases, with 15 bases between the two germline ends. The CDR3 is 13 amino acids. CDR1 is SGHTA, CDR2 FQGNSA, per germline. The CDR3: CASSVTGFQGYTF. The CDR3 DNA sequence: TGTGCCAGCAGCGTTACAGGGTTTCAAGGCTACACCTTC.

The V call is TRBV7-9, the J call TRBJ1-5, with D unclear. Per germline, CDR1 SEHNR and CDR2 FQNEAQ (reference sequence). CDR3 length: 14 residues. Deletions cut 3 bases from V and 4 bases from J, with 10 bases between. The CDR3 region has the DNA TGTGCCAGCAGCTTCGAGGGCAGTAATCAGCCCCAGCATTTT. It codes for CASSFEGSNQPQHF. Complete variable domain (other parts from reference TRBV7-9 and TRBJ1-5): DTGVSQNPRHKITKRGQNVTFRCDPISEHNRLYWYRQTLGQGPEFLTYFQNEAQLEKSRLLSDRFSAERPKGSFSTLEIQRTEQGDSAMYLCASSFEGSNQPQHFGDGTRLSIL.

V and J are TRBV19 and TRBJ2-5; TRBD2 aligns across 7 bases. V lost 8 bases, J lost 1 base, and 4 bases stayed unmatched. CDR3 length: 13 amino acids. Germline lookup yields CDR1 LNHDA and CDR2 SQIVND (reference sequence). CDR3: CASSSGAQETQYF. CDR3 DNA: TGTGCCAGTTCAAGCGGGGCCCAAGAGACCCAGTACTTC.

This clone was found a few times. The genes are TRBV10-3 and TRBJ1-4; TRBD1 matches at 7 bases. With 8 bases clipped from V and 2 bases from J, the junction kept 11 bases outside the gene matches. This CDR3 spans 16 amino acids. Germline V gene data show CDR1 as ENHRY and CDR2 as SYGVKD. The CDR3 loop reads CAIGDVGGGTNEKLFF. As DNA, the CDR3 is TGTGCCATCGGAGATGTAGGGGGCGGCACTAATGAAAAACTGTTTTTT.

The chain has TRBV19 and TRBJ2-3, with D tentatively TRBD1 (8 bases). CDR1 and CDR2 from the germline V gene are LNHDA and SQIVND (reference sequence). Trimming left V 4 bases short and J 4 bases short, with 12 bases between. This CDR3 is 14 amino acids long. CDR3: CASSNRGRADTQYF. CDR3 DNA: TGTGCCAGTAGTAACAGGGGGAGGGCAGATACGCAGTATTTT.

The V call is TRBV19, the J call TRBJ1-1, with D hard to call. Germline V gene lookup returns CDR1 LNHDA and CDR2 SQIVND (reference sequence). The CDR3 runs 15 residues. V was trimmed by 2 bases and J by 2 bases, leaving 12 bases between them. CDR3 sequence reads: CASSIQFRSNTEAFF. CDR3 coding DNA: TGTGCCAGTAGTATACAATTCCGGTCTAACACTGAAGCTTTCTTT.

CDR3 amino acids: CAISEDRGRGPQHF. The DNA for the CDR3 is TGTGCCATCAGTGAAGACAGGGGGCGAGGGCCCCAGCATTTT. The genes are TRBV10-3 and TRBJ1-5, with 10 positions matching TRBD1. The CDR3 totals 14 residues. Losses at the gene ends were 3 bases for V and 9 bases for J; bases not matched to a gene: 5. CDR1 is ENHRY, CDR2 SYGVKD, per germline.

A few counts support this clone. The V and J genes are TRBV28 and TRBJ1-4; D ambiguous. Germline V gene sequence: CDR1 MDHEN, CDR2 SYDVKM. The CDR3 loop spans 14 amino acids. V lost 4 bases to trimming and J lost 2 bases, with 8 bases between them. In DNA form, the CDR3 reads TGTGCCAGCAGTTCCCCCGGGACTAATGAAAAACTGTTTTTT. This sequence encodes CASSSPGTNEKLFF.

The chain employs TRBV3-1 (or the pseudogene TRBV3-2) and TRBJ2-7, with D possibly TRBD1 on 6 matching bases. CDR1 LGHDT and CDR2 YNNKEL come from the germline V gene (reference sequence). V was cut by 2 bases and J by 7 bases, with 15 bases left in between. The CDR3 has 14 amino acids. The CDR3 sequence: CASSQRTVTEEQYF. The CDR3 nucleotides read TGTGCCAGCAGCCAAAGGACAGTGACGGAAGAGCAGTACTTC.